The 20 T cell receptor beta chains below were found in one sample sequenced in a study of shared clonotypes between healthy human individuals. CD45RO-negative, CCR7-positively selected cells formed the naive CD8 fraction, excluding terminally differentiated effector memory CD45RA+ cells. Libraries were prepared by immunoSEQ multiplex PCR; TCRdb keeps only in-frame clonotypes and omits some of them. The sample includes more than 2 million clones, about 93% seen only once; the top ten take more than 1.5%. Sequenced material: naive CD8+ T cells from PBMCs. The receptors here all came from a man between 18 and 29 years old in good health. Some clones in this sample may be carry-over from other donors' samples.

The CDR3 DNA sequence: TGTGCCAGCAGCCCCCGGGCTAGCGGGATCTACGAGCAGTACTTC. Its translation is CASSPRASGIYEQYF. The chain couples TRBV7-3 to TRBJ2-7; 9 bases match TRBD2. V trimming: 5 bases; J trimming: 3 bases; junction bases outside the gene matches: 8. Germline CDR1 and CDR2: SGHTA and FQGTGA. This CDR3 has 15 amino acids.

To note about this clone: Other DNA sequences from this sample encode an identical CDR3 as well. The chain carries TRBV27 and TRBJ2-1; 7 bases fit TRBD2. V lost 1 base to trimming and J lost 0 bases; unmatched junction nucleotides: 3. The CDR3 has 16 residues. Per germline, CDR1 MNHEY and CDR2 SMNVEV (reference sequence). This CDR3 reads CASSLLGGSSYNEQFF. The CDR3 region has the DNA TGTGCCAGCAGTTTATTAGGCGGGAGCTCCTACAATGAGCAGTTCTTC.

The V gene is TRBV19, the J gene TRBJ1-1; D not resolved. This CDR3 has 13 amino acids. The V end lost 5 bases, the J end lost 0 bases, and 7 bases lay between the germline ends. Germline V gene lookup returns CDR1 LNHDA and CDR2 SQIVND (reference sequence). The CDR3 here is CASSGIMNTEAFF. The DNA for the CDR3 is TGTGCCAGTAGTGGCATCATGAACACTGAAGCTTTCTTT.

The chain carries TRBV27 and TRBJ2-1; the match to TRBD2 covers 7 bases. The V gene's germline CDR1 is MNHEY and CDR2 SMNVEV (reference sequence). V gave up 5 bases and J gave up 8 bases; unmatched junction bases: 15. CDR3 length: 16 amino acids. CDR3 sequence: CASSPLGAGDVDEQFF. The CDR3 nucleotides read TGTGCCAGCAGTCCCCTCGGGGCGGGAGATGTAGATGAGCAGTTCTTC.

This chain joins TRBV30 and TRBJ2-7; TRBD2 aligns across 7 bases. The CDR3 covers 14 residues. Trimming took 5 bases from V and 5 from J; bases not matched to a gene: 12. CDR1 is GTSNPN, CDR2 SVGIG, per germline (reference sequence). CDR3 nucleotide sequence: TGTGCCTGGCGCCGGGACGGGGGGTTAAACGAGCAGTACTTC. It translates to CAWRRDGGLNEQYF.

This clone was recorded once. This sequence joins TRBV6-5 and TRBJ1-2, with 7 bases matching TRBD1. CDR1 is MNHEY, CDR2 SVGAGI, per germline. The CDR3 totals 15 residues. J lost 7 bases, V lost 1 base, and 9 bases had no gene match. CDR3 sequence: CASSYFSGTDSGYTF. DNA of the CDR3: TGTGCCAGCAGTTACTTCTCCGGGACAGACTCTGGCTACACCTTC.

The CDR3 coding sequence is TGTGCCACCAGCAGCGACCCGGGACAGGGAGGAGATGAGCAGTTCTTC. Its protein is CATSSDPGQGGDEQFF. This sequence joins TRBV15 and TRBJ2-1; 9 positions agree with TRBD1. The length of the CDR3 is 16 residues. V dropped 3 bases and J dropped 8; count of bases not matched to a gene: 11. CDR1 LNHNV and CDR2 YYDKDF come from the germline V gene (reference sequence).

This chain joins TRBV5-1 and TRBJ2-7, with 9 bases aligning to TRBD1. V lost 0 bases and J lost 3; bases outside the gene matches: 7. Germline values: CDR1 SGHRS, CDR2 YFSETQ. This CDR3 region has 16 residues. The CDR3 reads CASSLDSQGASYEQYF. The CDR3 DNA is TGCGCCAGCAGCTTGGATTCACAGGGGGCGAGCTACGAGCAGTACTTC.

In this sample, this clone turned up once. J is TRBJ2-1 and V is TRBV9; D remains unclear. V was cut by 4 bases and J by 6 bases, with 17 bases left in between. This CDR3 has 15 residues. The germline CDR1 and CDR2 sequences are SGDLS and YYNGEE. In DNA form, the CDR3 reads TGTGCCAGCAGCCCTCATGAGTCTGTGGTCAATGAGCAGTTCTTC. Translation gives CASSPHESVVNEQFF. The full variable domain, with the rest looked up from reference TRBV9 and TRBJ2-1, is DSGVTQTPKHLITATGQRVTLRCSPRSGDLSVYWYQQSLDQGLQFLIQYYNGEERAKGNILERFSAQQFPDLHSELNLSSLELGDSALYFCASSPHESVVNEQFFGPGTRLTVL.

V and J are TRBV10-3 and TRBJ2-6; the D gene is possibly TRBD1 (6 bases). Germline V lookup: CDR1 ENHRY, CDR2 SYGVKD. This CDR3 is 15 amino acids long. V lost 3 bases, J lost 2 bases, and 8 bases lay in between. Written as DNA, the CDR3 is TGTGCCATCAGTGATCAGGGGACTGGGGCCAACGTCCTGACTTTC. It specifies CAISDQGTGANVLTF.

The V call is TRBV27, the J call TRBJ2-7; tentatively, D is TRBD2 (6 bases). The ends were cut back, 5 bases at V and 4 bases at J, with 18 bases in the middle. Germline CDR1 is MNHEY and CDR2 is SMNVEV (reference sequence). The CDR3 extends over 15 amino acids. DNA for the CDR3: TGTGCCAGCAGTCCCCTGGGGAGGAGTTCGTACGAGCAGTACTTC. This sequence encodes CASSPLGRSSYEQYF.

CDR3 coding DNA: TGTGCCAGCAGCGTAGGAGGGGCTGCAGGTCAGCCCCAGCATTTT. As protein: CASSVGGAAGQPQHF. The chain couples TRBV9 to TRBJ1-5; perhaps TRBD1 as D (5 bases). The germline CDR1 and CDR2 sequences are SGDLS and YYNGEE. CDR3 length: 15 residues. Trimming took off 0 bases at V and 6 bases at J, with 13 bases between the two ends.

J is TRBJ2-5 and V is TRBV19; D is ambiguous. Per germline, CDR1 LNHDA and CDR2 SQIVND (reference sequence). Trimming pared 1 base from V and 5 bases from J, leaving 8 bases between. This CDR3 contains 13 residues. The CDR3 nucleotides read TGTGCCAGTAGTATAGTCTGGCGGGAGACCCAGTACTTC. Its translation: CASSIVWRETQYF.

The chain recombines TRBV9 with TRBJ2-3, with unresolved D. Germline CDR1 and CDR2: SGDLS and YYNGEE. The CDR3 has 12 amino acids. V gave up 3 bases and J gave up 8 bases, with 10 bases separating them. The CDR3 loop is CASSGGPGTQYF. The CDR3 bases are TGTGCCAGCAGCGGAGGTCCTGGTACGCAGTATTTT.

The chain combines TRBV10-1 with TRBJ2-7; TRBD1 matches at 9 bases. V trimming: 1 base; J trimming: 6 bases; junction bases outside the gene matches: 13. Germline V gene lookup returns CDR1 WNHNN and CDR2 SYGVQD (reference sequence). This CDR3 is built from 17 residues. The CDR3 is CASSELPGTGNPLEQYF. The CDR3 DNA reads as TGCGCCAGCAGTGAGTTACCCGGGACAGGGAACCCCCTCGAGCAGTACTTC.

In regard to this clone: The sample has other DNA sequences that encode this CDR3 too. The V and J genes are TRBV18 and TRBJ2-7; TRBD1 matches 9 bases. V was clipped by 0 bases and J by 3 bases; unmatched bases: 3. Germline loops: CDR1 KGHSH, CDR2 LQKENI. The CDR3 runs to 15 residues. The CDR3 loop is CASSPPGQGFYEQYF. As DNA, the CDR3 is TGTGCCAGCTCACCACCGGGACAGGGTTTCTACGAGCAGTACTTC.

This chain joins TRBV27 and TRBJ2-3, with a tentative D call TRBD2 (5 bases). Germline CDR1 MNHEY, CDR2 SMNVEV (reference sequence). V was shortened by 4 bases and J by 0 bases, with 8 bases between the two germline ends. The CDR3 spans 14 residues. For the CDR3, the DNA is TGTGCCAGCAGTTGGTTAGCGAGCACAGATACGCAGTATTTT. It specifies CASSWLASTDTQYF.

The V call is TRBV9, the J call TRBJ2-5; D is possibly TRBD1 or TRBD2 (6 bases each). The germline CDR1 and CDR2 sequences are SGDLS and YYNGEE. Deletions cut 3 bases from V and 1 base from J, with 10 bases between. The CDR3 has 14 amino acids. CDR3 in DNA: TGTGCCAGCAGCGGCGGGACATCCCAAGAGACCCAGTACTTC. Its protein is CASSGGTSQETQYF. Variable domain in full (rest from reference TRBV9 and TRBJ2-5): DSGVTQTPKHLITATGQRVTLRCSPRSGDLSVYWYQQSLDQGLQFLIQYYNGEERAKGNILERFSAQQFPDLHSELNLSSLELGDSALYFCASSGGTSQETQYFGPGTRLLVL.

This clone was recorded only once. The chain combines TRBV6-5 with TRBJ2-1; TRBD2 agrees at 9 bases. V shed 8 bases and J 9 bases; nucleotides not matched to a gene: 8. Germline loops: CDR1 MNHEY, CDR2 SVGAGI. This CDR3 is built from 13 residues. CDR3 amino acids: CASGLANYREQFF. The CDR3 coding sequence is TGTGCCAGCGGACTAGCGAACTACCGTGAGCAGTTCTTC.

The rearrangement links TRBV6-1 to TRBJ1-1; D is undetermined. This CDR3 has 16 amino acids. Trimming cost V 0 bases and J 0 bases, with 11 bases left between them. Germline CDR1 is MNHNS and CDR2 is SASEGT. Here the CDR3 DNA reads TGTGCCAGCAGTGAAGCTTGGGGAGGGATGAACACTGAAGCTTTCTTT. Encoded protein: CASSEAWGGMNTEAFF.